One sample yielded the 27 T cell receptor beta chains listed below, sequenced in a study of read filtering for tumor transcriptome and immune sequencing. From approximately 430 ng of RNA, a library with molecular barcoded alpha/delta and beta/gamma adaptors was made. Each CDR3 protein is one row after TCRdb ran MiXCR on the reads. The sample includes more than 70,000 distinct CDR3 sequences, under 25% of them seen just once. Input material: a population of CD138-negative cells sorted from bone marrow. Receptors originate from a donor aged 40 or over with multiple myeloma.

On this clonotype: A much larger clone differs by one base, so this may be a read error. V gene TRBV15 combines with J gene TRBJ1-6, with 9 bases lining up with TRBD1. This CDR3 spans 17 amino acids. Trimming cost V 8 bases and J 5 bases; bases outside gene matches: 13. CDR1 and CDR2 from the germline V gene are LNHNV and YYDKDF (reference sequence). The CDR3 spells CATGLRGGTGNNSPLHF. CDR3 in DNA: TGTGCCACCGGCCTACGGGGGGGGACAGGGAATAATTCACCCCTCCACTTT.

CDR3 nucleotides: TGTGCCAGCAGTCCCTCGGCCAGGTTGGATGAGCAGTTCTTC. This codes for CASSPSARLDEQFF. The chain combines TRBV2 with TRBJ2-1; D gene ambiguous. The V gene lost 5 bases and the J gene lost 8 bases, with 16 bases spanning the gap. The CDR3 loop spans 14 amino acids. Germline V gene data show CDR1 as SNHLY and CDR2 as FYNNEI.

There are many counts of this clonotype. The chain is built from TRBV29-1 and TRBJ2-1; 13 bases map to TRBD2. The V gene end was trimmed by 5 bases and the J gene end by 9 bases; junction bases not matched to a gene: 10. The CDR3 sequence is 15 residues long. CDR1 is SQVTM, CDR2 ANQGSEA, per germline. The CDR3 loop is CSVPLTSGGVGEQFF. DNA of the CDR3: TGCAGCGTTCCCCTAACTAGCGGGGGGGTTGGTGAGCAGTTCTTC.

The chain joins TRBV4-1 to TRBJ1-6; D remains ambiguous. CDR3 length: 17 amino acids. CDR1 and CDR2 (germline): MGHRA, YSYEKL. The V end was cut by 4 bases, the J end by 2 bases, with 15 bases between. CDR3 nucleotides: TGCGCCAGCAGCCCTCTTTCGTCCGCAGCCTATAATTCACCCCTCCACTTT. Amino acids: CASSPLSSAAYNSPLHF.

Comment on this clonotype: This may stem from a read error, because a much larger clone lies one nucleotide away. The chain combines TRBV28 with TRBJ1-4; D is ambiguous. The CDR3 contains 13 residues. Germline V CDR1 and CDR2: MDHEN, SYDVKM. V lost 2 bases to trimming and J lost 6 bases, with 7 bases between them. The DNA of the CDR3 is TGTGCCAGCAGTTTAGCCGGGGATGAAAAACTGTTTTTT. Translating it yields CASSLAGDEKLFF.

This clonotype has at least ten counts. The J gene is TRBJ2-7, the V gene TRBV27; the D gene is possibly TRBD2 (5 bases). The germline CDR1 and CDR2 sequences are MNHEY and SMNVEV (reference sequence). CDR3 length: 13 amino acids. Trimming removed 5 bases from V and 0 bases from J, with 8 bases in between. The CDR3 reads CASSAGDSYEQYF. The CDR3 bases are TGTGCCAGCAGTGCCGGGGACTCCTACGAGCAGTACTTC.

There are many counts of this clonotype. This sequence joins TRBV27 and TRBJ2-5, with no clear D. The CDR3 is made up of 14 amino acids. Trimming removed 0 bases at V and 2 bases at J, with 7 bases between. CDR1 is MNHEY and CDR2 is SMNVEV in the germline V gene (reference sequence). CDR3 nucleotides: TGTGCCAGCAGTTTATCTGTAAGGCAAGAGACCCAGTACTTC. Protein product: CASSLSVRQETQYF.

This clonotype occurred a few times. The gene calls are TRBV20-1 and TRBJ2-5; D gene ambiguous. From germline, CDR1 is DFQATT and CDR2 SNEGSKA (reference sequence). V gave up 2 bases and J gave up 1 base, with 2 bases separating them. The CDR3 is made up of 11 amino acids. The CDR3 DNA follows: TGCAGTGCTAGATTCCAAGAGACCCAGTACTTC. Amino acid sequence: CSARFQETQYF.

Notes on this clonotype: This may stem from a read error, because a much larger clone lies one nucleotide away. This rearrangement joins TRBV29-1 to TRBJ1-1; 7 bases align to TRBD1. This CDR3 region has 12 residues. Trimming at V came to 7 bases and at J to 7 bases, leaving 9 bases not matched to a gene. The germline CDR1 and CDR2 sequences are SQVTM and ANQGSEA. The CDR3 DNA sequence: TGCAGCGCTCGGGAGGGGGCTGGTGAAGCTTTCTTT. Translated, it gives CSAREGAGEAFF.

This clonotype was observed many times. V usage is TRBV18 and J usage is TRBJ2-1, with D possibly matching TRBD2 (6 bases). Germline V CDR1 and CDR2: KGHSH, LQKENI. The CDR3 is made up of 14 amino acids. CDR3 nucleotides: TGTGCTTCGGCGGGGCGATTCTCCTACAATGAGCAGTTCTTC. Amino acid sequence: CASAGRFSYNEQFF.

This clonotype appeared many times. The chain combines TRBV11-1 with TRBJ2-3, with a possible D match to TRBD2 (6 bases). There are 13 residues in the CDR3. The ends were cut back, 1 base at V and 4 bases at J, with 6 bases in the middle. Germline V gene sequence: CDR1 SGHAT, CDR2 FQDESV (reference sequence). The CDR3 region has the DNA TGTGCCAGCAGCTTAGGACTAGCAGATACGCAGTATTTT. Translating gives CASSLGLADTQYF.

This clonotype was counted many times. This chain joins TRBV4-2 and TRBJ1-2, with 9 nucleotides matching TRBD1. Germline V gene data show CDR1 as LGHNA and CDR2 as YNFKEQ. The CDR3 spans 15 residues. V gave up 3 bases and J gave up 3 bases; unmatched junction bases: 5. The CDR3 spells CASSQPGQGDYGYTF. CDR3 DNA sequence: TGTGCCAGCAGCCAGCCGGGACAGGGAGACTATGGCTACACCTTC.

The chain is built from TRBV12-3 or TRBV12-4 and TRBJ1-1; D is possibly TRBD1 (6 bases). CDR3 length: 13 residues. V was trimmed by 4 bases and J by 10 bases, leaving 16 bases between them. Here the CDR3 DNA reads TGTGCCAGCAGTTCCAGTGGGGGGCGGGTAGCTTTCTTT. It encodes CASSSSGGRVAFF.

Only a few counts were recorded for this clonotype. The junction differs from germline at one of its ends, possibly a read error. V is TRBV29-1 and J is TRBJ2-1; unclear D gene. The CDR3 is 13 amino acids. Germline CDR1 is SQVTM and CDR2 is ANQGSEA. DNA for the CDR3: TGCAGCGTTAACGACAAGTCCTCCAATGGGCAGTTCTTC. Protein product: CSVNDKSSNGQFF.

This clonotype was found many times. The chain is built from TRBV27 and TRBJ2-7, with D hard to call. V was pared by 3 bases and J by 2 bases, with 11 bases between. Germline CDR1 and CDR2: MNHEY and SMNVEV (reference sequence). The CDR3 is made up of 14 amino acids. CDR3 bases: TGTGCCAGCAGTTTCGGTGACACGACCTACGAGCAGTACTTC. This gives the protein CASSFGDTTYEQYF.

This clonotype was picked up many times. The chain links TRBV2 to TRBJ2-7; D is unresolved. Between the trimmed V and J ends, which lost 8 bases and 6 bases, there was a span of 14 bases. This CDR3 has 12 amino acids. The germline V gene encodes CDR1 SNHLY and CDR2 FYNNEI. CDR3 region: CASETTGPEQYF. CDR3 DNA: TGTGCCAGCGAAACGACCGGGCCCGAGCAGTACTTC.

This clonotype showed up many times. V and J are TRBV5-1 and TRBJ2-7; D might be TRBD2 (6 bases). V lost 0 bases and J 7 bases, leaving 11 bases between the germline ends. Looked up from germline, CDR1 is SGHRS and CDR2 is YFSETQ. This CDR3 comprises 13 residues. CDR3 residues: CASSLDGAGEQYF. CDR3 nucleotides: TGCGCCAGCAGCTTGGACGGGGCGGGGGAGCAGTACTTC.

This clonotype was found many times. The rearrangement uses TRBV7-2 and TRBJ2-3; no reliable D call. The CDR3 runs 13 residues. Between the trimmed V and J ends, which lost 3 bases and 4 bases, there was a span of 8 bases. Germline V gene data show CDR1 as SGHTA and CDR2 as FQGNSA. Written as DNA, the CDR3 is TGTGCCAGCAGCTTCTCCCGTTCAGATACGCAGTATTTT. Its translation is CASSFSRSDTQYF.

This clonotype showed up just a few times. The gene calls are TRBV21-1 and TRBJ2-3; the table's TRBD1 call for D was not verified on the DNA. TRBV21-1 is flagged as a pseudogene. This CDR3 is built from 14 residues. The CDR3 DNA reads TGTGCCAGCAGCAATGCCGGGGTGGCAGATACGCAGTATTTT. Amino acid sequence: CASSNAGVADTQYF.

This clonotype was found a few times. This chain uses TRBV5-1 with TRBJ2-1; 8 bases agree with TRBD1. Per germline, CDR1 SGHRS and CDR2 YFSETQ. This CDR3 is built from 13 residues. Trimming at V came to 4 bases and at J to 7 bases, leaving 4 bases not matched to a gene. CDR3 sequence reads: CASSPYRGNEQFF. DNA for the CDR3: TGCGCCAGCAGCCCTTACAGGGGGAATGAGCAGTTCTTC.

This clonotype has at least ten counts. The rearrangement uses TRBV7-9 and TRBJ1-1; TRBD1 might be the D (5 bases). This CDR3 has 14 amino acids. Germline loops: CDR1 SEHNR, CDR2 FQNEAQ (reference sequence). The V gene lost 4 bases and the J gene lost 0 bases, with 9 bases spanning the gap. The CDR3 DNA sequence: TGTGCCAGCAGCTCGGGACGGATGAACACTGAAGCTTTCTTT. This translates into CASSSGRMNTEAFF.

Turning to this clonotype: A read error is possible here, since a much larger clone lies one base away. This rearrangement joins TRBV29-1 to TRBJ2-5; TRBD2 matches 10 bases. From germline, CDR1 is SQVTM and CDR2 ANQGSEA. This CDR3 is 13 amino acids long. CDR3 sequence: CSVDSSGGETQHF. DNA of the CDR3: TGCAGCGTTGACTCCAGCGGGGGGGAGACCCAGCACTTC.

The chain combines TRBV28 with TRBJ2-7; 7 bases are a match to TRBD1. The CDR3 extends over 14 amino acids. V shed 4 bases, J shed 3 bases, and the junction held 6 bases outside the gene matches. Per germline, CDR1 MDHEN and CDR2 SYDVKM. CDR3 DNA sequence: TGTGCCAGCAGTTCCACAGGGGTATACTACGAGCAGTACTTC. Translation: CASSSTGVYYEQYF.

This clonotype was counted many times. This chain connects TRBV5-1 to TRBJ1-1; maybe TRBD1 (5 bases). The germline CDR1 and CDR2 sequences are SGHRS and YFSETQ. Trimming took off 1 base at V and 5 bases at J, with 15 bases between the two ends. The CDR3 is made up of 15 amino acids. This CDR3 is CASSLHQGSGTEAFF. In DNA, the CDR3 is TGCGCCAGCAGCTTGCATCAGGGCTCGGGAACTGAAGCTTTCTTT.

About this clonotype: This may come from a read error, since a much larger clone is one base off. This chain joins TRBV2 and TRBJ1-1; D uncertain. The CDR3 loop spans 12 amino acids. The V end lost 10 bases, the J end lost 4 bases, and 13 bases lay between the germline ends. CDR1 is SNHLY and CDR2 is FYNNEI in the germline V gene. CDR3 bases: TGTGCCATTGGTCAGGTCGGCACTGAAGCTTTCTTT. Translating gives CAIGQVGTEAFF.

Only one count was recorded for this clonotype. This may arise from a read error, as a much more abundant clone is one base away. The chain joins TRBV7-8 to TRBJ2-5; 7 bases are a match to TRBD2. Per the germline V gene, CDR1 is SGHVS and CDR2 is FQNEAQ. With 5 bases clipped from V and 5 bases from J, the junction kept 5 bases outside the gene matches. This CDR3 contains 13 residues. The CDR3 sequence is CASSPAGPETQYF. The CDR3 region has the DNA TGTGCCAGCAGCCCAGCGGGGCCGGAGACCCAGTACTTC. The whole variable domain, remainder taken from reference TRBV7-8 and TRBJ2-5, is GAGVSQSPRYKVAKRGQDVALRCDPISGHVSLFWYQQALGQGPEFLTYFQNEAQLDKSGLPSDRFFAERPEGSVSTLKIQRTQQEDSAVYLCASSPAGPETQYFGPGTRLLVL.

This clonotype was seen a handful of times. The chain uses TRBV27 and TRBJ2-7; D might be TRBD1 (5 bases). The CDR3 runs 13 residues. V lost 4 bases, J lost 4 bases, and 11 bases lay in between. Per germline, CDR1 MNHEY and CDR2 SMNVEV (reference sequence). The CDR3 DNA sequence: TGTGCCAGCAGTTCAGGGTCCAATTACGAGCAGTACTTC. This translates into CASSSGSNYEQYF.